The present entry profiles one T cell receptor (beta chain) with its context. The data belong to a study of blood T cell repertoires in COVID-19. The V end was cut by 5 bases, the J end by 2 bases, with 7 bases between. The CDR3 sequence is 13 residues long. In germline, CDR1 is KGHDR, CDR2 SFDVKD. Using immunoSEQ multiplex PCR, the repertoire was profiled, and TCRdb retains in-frame clones only, with some absent. Among approximately 210,000 clones listed, around 88% were seen once. The rearrangement links TRBV24-1 to TRBJ2-3; D is undetermined. The sequence was obtained from a man aged 18-30 years with active or convalescent COVID-19. The material sequenced was peripheral blood. This CDR3 reads CATSVAYTDTQYF. The CDR3 DNA reads as TGTGCCACCAGTGTCGCCTACACAGATACGCAGTATTTT.